These 8 T cell receptor beta chains came from one sample sequenced in a study of T cells in Graves' hyperthyroidism and ophthalmopathy. RNA transcripts were the template for amplifying TCR beta CDR3 regions. Carried out on the TCR CDR3, a first-round RT-PCR used the HTBI primer set. One entry per CDR3 protein results from TCRdb running MiXCR on the multiplex PCR reads. This sample yields approximately 610,000 distinct CDR3 sequences, of which over 15% are seen a single time; about 17% belongs to the top ten. Input material: blood. These receptors were taken from a young woman with Graves' hyperthyroidism.

The gene calls are TRBV20-1 and TRBJ2-3, with 10 bases lining up with TRBD2. The CDR3 has 16 amino acids. After removal of 3 bases from V and 1 base from J, the junction contained 7 bases not matched to a gene. Germline CDR1 DFQATT, CDR2 SNEGSKA (reference sequence). CDR3 sequence: CSARDIAGGGTDTQYF. The DNA of the CDR3 is TGCAGTGCTAGGGATATAGCGGGAGGAGGCACAGATACGCAGTATTTT.

This clonotype was recorded at least ten times. The J gene is TRBJ1-1, the V gene TRBV4-1; TRBD1 might be the D (5 bases). Trimming stripped 0 bases from V and 4 bases from J, with 12 bases between. The CDR3 covers 15 residues. The germline CDR1 and CDR2 sequences are MGHRA and YSYEKL. The CDR3 coding sequence is TGCGCCAGCAGCCAAGATCCCGGGGGTGGCACTGAAGCTTTCTTT. Its protein product is CASSQDPGGGTEAFF.

This clonotype was recorded a few times. The chain employs TRBV7-8 and TRBJ2-1; 12 bases are a match to TRBD2. V gave up 3 bases and J gave up 7 bases; unmatched junction bases: 10. CDR3 size: 17 residues. From germline, CDR1 is SGHVS and CDR2 FQNEAQ. CDR3 sequence (DNA): TGTGCCAGCAGCTTTACGGCTAGCGGGGGGGCCAGAAATGAGCAGTTCTTC. Residues: CASSFTASGGARNEQFF. Together with reference TRBV7-8 and TRBJ2-1, the CDR3 gives the full variable domain: GAGVSQSPRYKVAKRGQDVALRCDPISGHVSLFWYQQALGQGPEFLTYFQNEAQLDKSGLPSDRFFAERPEGSVSTLKIQRTQQEDSAVYLCASSFTASGGARNEQFFGPGTRLTVL.

This clonotype has at least ten counts. The chain uses TRBV28 and TRBJ1-2; 7 bases align to TRBD1. V trimming: 5 bases; J trimming: 4 bases; junction bases outside the gene matches: 7. CDR1 MDHEN and CDR2 SYDVKM come from the germline V gene. The CDR3 is made up of 14 amino acids. The CDR3 nucleotides read TGTGCCAGCAGTATTACAGGGGAGGCCTATGGCTACACCTTC. Protein: CASSITGEAYGYTF.

The DNA for the CDR3 is TGTGCCAGCAGTTTATCGCCTAATGAAAAACTGTTTTTT. Its translation is CASSLSPNEKLFF. The chain employs TRBV27 and TRBJ1-4; D ambiguous. CDR3 length: 13 residues. V gave up 0 bases and J gave up 3 bases, with 2 bases separating them. From germline, CDR1 is MNHEY and CDR2 SMNVEV (reference sequence).

The rearrangement links TRBV6-2 or TRBV6-3 to TRBJ2-1; the match to TRBD1 covers 8 bases. This CDR3 has 15 residues. Per germline, CDR1 MNHEY and CDR2 SVGEGT. With 4 bases clipped from V and 5 bases from J, the junction kept 7 bases outside the gene matches. CDR3 residues: CASSSLTGADNEQFF. CDR3 DNA sequence: TGTGCCAGCAGTTCCCTGACAGGGGCGGACAATGAGCAGTTCTTC.

The chain has TRBV29-1 and TRBJ2-1, with 8 bases that match TRBD1. V gave up 4 bases and J gave up 5 bases; unmatched junction bases: 4. The germline CDR1 and CDR2 sequences are SQVTM and ANQGSEA. This CDR3 is 13 amino acids long. The CDR3 DNA reads as TGCAGCGTTGCAGGGGGCGTCGACAATGAGCAGTTCTTC. This translates into CSVAGGVDNEQFF.

The J gene is TRBJ2-5, the V gene TRBV20-1, with 12 bases lining up with TRBD1. The J segment lost 11 bases and the V segment lost 3 bases, leaving 13 bases of the junction unmatched. The CDR3 has 15 residues. The V gene's germline CDR1 is DFQATT and CDR2 SNEGSKA (reference sequence). The CDR3 region is CSASKAGTGGFYQYF. CDR3 in DNA: TGCAGTGCTAGTAAGGCCGGGACAGGGGGCTTTTATCAGTACTTC.